Sequencing of this T cell receptor (beta chain) was carried out in a study of early T cells in non-severe SARS-CoV-2 infection. Study in general: Sequenced bulk RNA came from whole blood that was unsorted, and chains were unpaired.

Unique molecular identifiers were added to individual cDNA molecules. TCRdb redid the calling of the 5' RACE reads with MiXCR, one entry per CDR3 protein. The sample yields about 70,000 distinct CDR3 sequences, approximately 14% seen once. Germline lookup yields CDR1 LGHDT and CDR2 YNNKEL (reference sequence). The CDR3 runs to 11 residues. V was pared by 2 bases and J by 7 bases, with 2 bases between. Remarks on this clonotype: Antigen specificity is unknown.

Notes on the study in general: In VDJdb matching, anti-spike CD8 responses were favored while private and CD4 specificities went missing.

The specimen comprised whole blood, sampled at baseline. This chain connects TRBV3-1 to TRBJ2-2; D remains unclear. The source of this sequence is an adult who was a healthcare worker with PCR-confirmed SARS-CoV-2 infection or an uninfected control (not recorded which). The CDR3 DNA reads TGTGCCAGCAGCCAACTCGGGGAGCTGTTTTTT. Its translation: CASSQLGELFF. Together with reference TRBV3-1 and TRBJ2-2, the CDR3 gives the full variable domain: DTAVSQTPKYLVTQMGNDKSIKCEQNLGHDTMYWYKQDSKKFLKIMFSYNNKELIINETVPNRFSPKSPDKAHLNLHINSLELGDSAVYFCASSQLGELFFGEGSRLTVL.